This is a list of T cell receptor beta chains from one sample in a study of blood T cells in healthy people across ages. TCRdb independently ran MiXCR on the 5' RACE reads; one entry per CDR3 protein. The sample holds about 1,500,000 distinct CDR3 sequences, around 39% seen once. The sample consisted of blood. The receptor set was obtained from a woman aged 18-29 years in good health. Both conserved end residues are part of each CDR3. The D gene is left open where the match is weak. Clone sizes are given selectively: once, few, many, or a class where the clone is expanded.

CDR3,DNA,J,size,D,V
CASREHRGNQPQHF,TGTGCCAGCAGGGAGCACAGGGGCAATCAGCCCCAGCATTTT,TRBJ1-5,.,.,TRBV12-3/TRBV12-4
CASSSGASVRPYNEQFF,TGTGCCAGCAGTTCTGGGGCTAGCGTAAGACCCTACAATGAGCAGTTCTTC,TRBJ2-1,.,.,TRBV6-6
CVYRVGDYEQYF,TGCGTCTACAGGGTAGGGGACTACGAGCAGTACTTC,TRBJ2-7,few,.,TRBV4-1
CSVQRVSNYGYTF,TGCAGCGTCCAAAGGGTCTCAAACTATGGCTACACCTTC,TRBJ1-2,few,.,TRBV29-1
CASSLWEVQETQYF,TGTGCCAGCAGCTTATGGGAAGTCCAAGAGACCCAGTACTTC,TRBJ2-5,.,.,TRBV7-9
CSGVGRDTQYF,TGCAGCGGCGTCGGGAGAGATACGCAGTATTTT,TRBJ2-3,.,.,TRBV29-1
CAWRVTDTQYF,TGTGCCTGGAGAGTCACAGATACGCAGTATTTT,TRBJ2-3,.,.,TRBV30
CASSSGQGGGKGYTF,TGTGCCAGCAGCTCTGGACAGGGGGGTGGAAAAGGCTACACCTTC,TRBJ1-2,few,TRBD1,TRBV28
CASAGYWNSPLHF,TGTGCTTCCGCGGGGTATTGGAATTCACCCCTCCACTTT,TRBJ1-6,few,.,TRBV10-3
CATSRRLANNEQFF,TGTGCCACCAGCAGGAGGCTAGCGAACAATGAGCAGTTCTTC,TRBJ2-1,.,.,TRBV15
CSVTWGEGSYNEQFF,TGCAGTGTCACGTGGGGAGAAGGCTCCTACAATGAGCAGTTCTTC,TRBJ2-1,.,.,TRBV20-1
CASKQQGSYEQYF,TGTGCCAGCAAACAACAGGGTTCCTACGAGCAGTACTTC,TRBJ2-7,.,.,TRBV6-6
CASSQVSARENMNTEAFF,TGCGCCAGCAGCCAAGTTTCCGCACGGGAGAATATGAACACTGAAGCTTTCTTT,TRBJ1-1,.,.,TRBV4-1
CSADSRGASGYTF,TGCAGTGCTGATTCCCGGGGGGCGTCAGGCTACACCTTC,TRBJ1-2,.,.,TRBV20-1
CASFRLANYEQYF,TGTGCCTCTTTCCGGCTAGCCAACTACGAGCAGTACTTC,TRBJ2-7,few,.,TRBV2
CASTNWVNYGYTF,TGTGCCAGCACGAATTGGGTCAATTATGGCTACACCTTC,TRBJ1-2,.,.,TRBV2
CSASVGGYEQYF,TGCAGTGCTAGTGTGGGGGGGTACGAGCAGTACTTC,TRBJ2-7,few,TRBD2,TRBV20-1
CASSPQSPSYNEQFF,TGTGCCAGCAGTCCACAGTCCCCCTCCTACAATGAGCAGTTCTTC,TRBJ2-1,few,.,TRBV28
CAIRSGGASYNEQFF,TGTGCCATCAGGTCAGGGGGCGCGTCCTACAATGAGCAGTTCTTC,TRBJ2-1,many,TRBD1,TRBV10-3
CASSLQTRGDTQYF,TGTGCCAGCAGCTTGCAGACTCGGGGAGATACGCAGTATTTT,TRBJ2-3,.,.,TRBV7-9
CASSHLYWRGNTIYF,TGTGCCAGCAGCCACCTCTACTGGCGGGGAAACACCATATATTTT,TRBJ1-3,.,.,TRBV14
CASSQVFEKLFF,TGTGCCAGCAGCCAAGTCTTCGAAAAACTGTTTTTT,TRBJ1-4,.,.,TRBV3-1
CASSPRAPYNSPLHF,TGTGCCAGCAGCCCCCGGGCCCCCTATAATTCACCCCTCCACTTT,TRBJ1-6,.,.,TRBV12-3/TRBV12-4
CSAGPSSYEQYF,TGCAGCGCGGGCCCCAGCTCCTACGAGCAGTACTTC,TRBJ2-7,many,.,TRBV29-1
CASSYLEGFDRGQETQYF,TGTGCCAGCAGTTACTTGGAGGGGTTCGACAGGGGCCAAGAGACCCAGTACTTC,TRBJ2-5,few,TRBD1,TRBV6-5
CASSYNGGGPYEQYF,TGTGCCAGCAGTTACAATGGGGGGGGACCCTACGAGCAGTACTTC,TRBJ2-7,.,TRBD2,TRBV6-6
CATSEPGTSGAVHLYNEQFF,TGTGCCACCAGTGAGCCGGGGACTAGCGGGGCCGTTCACCTCTACAATGAGCAGTTCTTC,TRBJ2-1,.,TRBD2,TRBV10-3
CSARPGTANTEAFF,TGCAGTGCTAGACCGGGGACAGCGAACACTGAAGCTTTCTTT,TRBJ1-1,few,TRBD1,TRBV20-1
CASSLRGRLDQETQYF,TGTGCTAGCAGCTTGAGGGGGCGCCTAGACCAAGAGACCCAGTACTTC,TRBJ2-5,few,TRBD1,TRBV7-7
CASSFLQARQETQYF,TGTGCCAGCAGTTTTCTTCAGGCGCGCCAAGAGACCCAGTACTTC,TRBJ2-5,.,.,TRBV12-3/TRBV12-4
CASSERQGNPYEQYF,TGTGCCAGCAGTGAACGACAGGGAAACCCCTACGAGCAGTACTTC,TRBJ2-7,few,TRBD1,TRBV2
CASSLYMGGIDEQYF,TGTGCCAGCAGCTTATATATGGGAGGGATCGACGAGCAGTACTTC,TRBJ2-7,few,TRBD2,TRBV7-9
CASGHGGARSNEQYF,TGTGCTAGTGGTCACGGGGGAGCAAGGTCCAATGAGCAGTACTTC,TRBJ2-5,.,.,TRBV12-5
CASSVLSLRDGYTF,TGTGCCAGCAGCGTCCTGAGTTTACGGGATGGCTACACCTTC,TRBJ1-2,.,.,TRBV7-9
CAISEADQPQHF,TGTGCCATCAGTGAGGCTGACCAGCCCCAGCATTTT,TRBJ1-5,.,.,TRBV10-3
CASSLAPWTSGSYERYF,TGTGCCAGCAGCTTAGCCCCATGGACTAGCGGGAGCTACGAGCGGTACTTC,TRBJ2-7,.,TRBD2,TRBV7-9
CASSRGFGAPQHF,TGTGCCAGCAGCAGGGGATTTGGAGCGCCCCAGCATTTT,TRBJ1-5,few,.,TRBV28
CASSVGQGAGYTF,TGTGCCAGCAGCGTAGGACAGGGGGCGGGCTACACCTTC,TRBJ1-2,few,TRBD1,TRBV9
CASSSFGETQYF,TGCGCCAGCAGTTCCTTCGGGGAGACCCAGTACTTC,TRBJ2-5,.,.,TRBV4-1
CASSQEAPARGIINTGELFF,TGCGCCAGCAGCCAAGAGGCGCCAGCGAGAGGGATTATTAACACCGGGGAGCTGTTTTTT,TRBJ2-2,.,.,TRBV4-1
CASAGTGSNQPQHF,TGTGCCAGCGCCGGGACAGGGAGCAATCAGCCCCAGCATTTT,TRBJ1-5,once,TRBD1,TRBV28
CASSLRGQAAYEQYF,TGTGCCAGCAGCTTAAGGGGACAGGCGGCCTACGAGCAGTACTTC,TRBJ2-7,.,TRBD1,TRBV7-9
CASSLGGDNTGELFF,TGCGCCAGCAGCTTAGGCGGGGACAACACCGGGGAGCTGTTTTTT,TRBJ2-2,few,.,TRBV5-1
CSVSGRGISNTQYF,TGCAGTGTTTCGGGACGAGGCATTTCGAATACGCAGTATTTT,TRBJ2-3,.,.,TRBV20-1
CARAGWWAASQFF,TGTGCCAGGGCAGGCTGGTGGGCGGCTAGTCAGTTCTTC,TRBJ2-1,once,.,TRBV6-4
CASSLGDSLYGYTF,TGCGCCAGCAGCTTGGGGGACAGCCTCTATGGCTACACCTTC,TRBJ1-2,few,TRBD1,TRBV5-1
CASSQADREEKLFF,TGCGCCAGCAGCCAAGCGGACAGGGAGGAAAAACTGTTTTTT,TRBJ1-4,.,TRBD1,TRBV3-1
CASSRSTGADEQYF,TGCGCCAGCAGTCGAAGCACAGGGGCAGACGAGCAGTACTTC,TRBJ2-7,.,TRBD1,TRBV5-1
CASSLGFRDLDTQYF,TGTGCCAGCAGCTTAGGCTTCAGGGACTTAGATACGCAGTATTTT,TRBJ2-3,few,.,TRBV7-2
CASSHPGSYEQYF,TGCGCCAGCAGCCACCCGGGGAGCTACGAGCAGTACTTC,TRBJ2-7,.,.,TRBV4-1
CASGIIQGAVGELFF,TGTGCCAGCGGAATAATACAGGGGGCGGTCGGGGAGCTGTTTTTT,TRBJ2-2,.,TRBD1,TRBV27